This record covers a single TCR beta chain. The antigen remains undetermined. This record comes from a study of regulatory T cells in long-lasting Graves disease. Time point given: newly diagnosed GD, antithyroid drugs for less than 3 months. RNA isolated from PBMCs was used to make the TCR library. Approximately 9.9-milliliter peripheral blood samples went into EDTA tubes. Points from the study as a whole: Among samples with persistent disease, TRBV28, TRBJ1-2 and TRBJ2-5 were favored. Sample size was small, which may have lowered accuracy.

Building of the TCR beta libraries involved iRepertoire HTBI primers and Arm-PCR of CDR3 regions. TCRdb redid the calling of the multiplex PCR reads with MiXCR, one entry per CDR3 protein. The data show fewer than 550,000 distinct CDR3 sequences, 16% seen once. The germline CDR1 and CDR2 sequences are ENHRY and SYGVKD. This CDR3 region has 15 residues. V gave up 6 bases and J gave up 0 bases; unmatched junction bases: 5. These data were also filed under a second study, of T cells in Graves' hyperthyroidism and ophthalmopathy. That paper states: The majority of expanded thyroid clonotypes above 0.001 also appeared in blood.

The chain joins TRBV10-3 to TRBJ2-1; 7 nucleotides align to TRBD1. The TCR sequence derives from a middle-aged woman with Graves disease. Sequencing was performed on peripheral blood mononuclear cells (PBMCs), taken at new diagnosis, from a patient treated with antithyroid drugs. The CDR3 DNA is TGTGCCATCAGCGACAGGGACAGCTCCTACAATGAGCAGTTCTTC. It specifies CAISDRDSSYNEQFF.